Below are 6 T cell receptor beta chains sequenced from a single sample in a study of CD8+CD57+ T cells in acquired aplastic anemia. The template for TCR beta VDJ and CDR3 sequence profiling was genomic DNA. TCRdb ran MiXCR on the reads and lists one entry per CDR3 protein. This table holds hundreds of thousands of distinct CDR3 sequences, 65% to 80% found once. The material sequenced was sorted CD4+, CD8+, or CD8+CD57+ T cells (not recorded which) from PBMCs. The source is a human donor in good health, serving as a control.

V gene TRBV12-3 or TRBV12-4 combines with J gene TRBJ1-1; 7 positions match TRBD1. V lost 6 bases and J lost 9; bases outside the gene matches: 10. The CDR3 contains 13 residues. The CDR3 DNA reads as TGTGCCAGCAGCGATGGGACAGCGAAAAAAGCTTTCTTT. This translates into CASSDGTAKKAFF.

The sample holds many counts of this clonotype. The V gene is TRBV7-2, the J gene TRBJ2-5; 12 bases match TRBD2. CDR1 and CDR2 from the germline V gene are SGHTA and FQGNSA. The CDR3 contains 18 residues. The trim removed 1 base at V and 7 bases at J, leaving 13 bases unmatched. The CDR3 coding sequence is TGTGCCAGCAGCTTAGTTCTTCCGACTAGCGGGGGACCAGGGACCCAGTACTTC. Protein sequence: CASSLVLPTSGGPGTQYF.

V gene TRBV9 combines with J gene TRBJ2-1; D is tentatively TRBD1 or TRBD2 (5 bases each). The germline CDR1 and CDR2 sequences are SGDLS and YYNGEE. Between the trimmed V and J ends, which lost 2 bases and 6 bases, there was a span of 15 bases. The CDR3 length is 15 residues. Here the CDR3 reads CASSVGGGRGNEQFF. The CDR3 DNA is TGTGCCAGCAGCGTGGGTGGGGGACGGGGCAATGAGCAGTTCTTC.

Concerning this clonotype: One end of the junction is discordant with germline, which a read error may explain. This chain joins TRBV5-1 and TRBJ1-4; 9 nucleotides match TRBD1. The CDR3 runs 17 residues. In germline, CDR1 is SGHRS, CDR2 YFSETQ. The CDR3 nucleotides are TGCGCCAGCAGCACCGTCCCGGGACAGGGACAAGGTGAAAAACTGCTTTTT. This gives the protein CASSTVPGQGQGEKLLF.

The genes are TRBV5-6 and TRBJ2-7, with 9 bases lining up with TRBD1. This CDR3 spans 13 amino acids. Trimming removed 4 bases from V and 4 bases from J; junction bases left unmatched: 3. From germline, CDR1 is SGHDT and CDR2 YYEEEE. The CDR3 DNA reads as TGTGCCAGCAGCGCGGACAGGGGTTACGAGCAGTACTTC. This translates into CASSADRGYEQYF.

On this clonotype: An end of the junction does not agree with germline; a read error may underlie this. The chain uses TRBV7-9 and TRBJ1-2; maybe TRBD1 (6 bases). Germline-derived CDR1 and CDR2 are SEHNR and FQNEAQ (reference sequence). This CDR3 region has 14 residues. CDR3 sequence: CASTLPAGAYGYTF. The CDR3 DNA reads TGCGCCAGCACCCTACCCGCGGGGGCCTATGGCTACACCTTC.